Described below is a single T cell receptor (beta chain) sequence and its context. Per germline, CDR1 SGDLS and CDR2 YYNGEE. V was cut by 3 bases and J by 9 bases, with 13 bases left in between. This CDR3 region has 13 residues. The data are from a study of blood T cell repertoires in COVID-19. Study overall: In each case, the material was cDNA or gDNA derived from T cells, B-cell-depleted T cells, or PBMCs.

TCRdb's table, derived via immunoSEQ multiplex PCR, lists solely in-frame clones and lacks some. The profile shows roughly 260,000 clones, 80% to 90% of them singletons. Sequencing was carried out using peripheral blood. This chain connects TRBV9 to TRBJ2-1; D may be TRBD2 (5 bases). The clonotype originates from a woman between 45 and 65 years old with acute or convalescent COVID-19. The CDR3 is CASSAGLLGEQFF. The CDR3 region has the DNA TGTGCCAGCAGCGCCGGACTCCTCGGTGAGCAGTTCTTC.